One and the same sample provided the 10 T cell receptor beta chains below, sequenced in a study of radiotherapy plus CTLA-4 blockade in lung cancer. The repertoire was sequenced with immunoSEQ multiplex PCR; TCRdb's copy has only in-frame clones and lacks some. The sample holds 120,000 or so clones, about 83% seen once. This specimen was peripheral blood, taken from a patient treated with radiotherapy plus ipilimumab. All receptors come from a human donor with non-small cell lung cancer who had a partial response to radiotherapy plus ipilimumab.

The rearrangement joins TRBV28 to TRBJ2-3; D not resolved. Per germline, CDR1 MDHEN and CDR2 SYDVKM. The CDR3 runs 13 residues. V was cut by 4 bases and J by 2 bases, with 7 bases left in between. The CDR3 loop reads CASSSQNTDTQYF. The DNA for the CDR3 is TGTGCCAGCAGTTCCCAGAACACAGATACGCAGTATTTT.

The V call is TRBV28, the J call TRBJ2-7; 7 nucleotides agree with TRBD2. V was clipped by 3 bases and J by 6 bases; unmatched bases: 5. CDR3 length: 13 amino acids. CDR1 is MDHEN and CDR2 is SYDVKM in the germline V gene. This CDR3 reads CASSFGREFEQYF. The CDR3 DNA reads TGTGCCAGCAGTTTCGGGCGGGAGTTCGAGCAGTACTTC.

The genes are TRBV30 and TRBJ2-1, with a weak D call TRBD1 (6 bases). CDR1 is GTSNPN and CDR2 is SVGIG in the germline V gene (reference sequence). Trimming removed 2 bases at V and 8 bases at J, with 13 bases between. The CDR3 sequence is 13 residues long. The CDR3 DNA reads as TGTGCCTGGAGTCTTGGACAGATCGATGAGCAGTTCTTC. Translation: CAWSLGQIDEQFF.

About this clone itself: Relative to the germline gene, one junction end is altered; a read error may explain this. The chain uses TRBV7-7 and TRBJ1-6; D not resolved. The CDR3 has 14 residues. Germline CDR1 SSHAT, CDR2 FNYEAQ (reference sequence). CDR3 protein: CASSLHSNNSPLHF. The CDR3 bases are TGTGCTAGCAGCTTACACAGTAATAATTCACCCCTCCACTTT. The full variable domain, in which reference TRBV7-7 and TRBJ1-6 provide the parts outside the CDR3, is GAGVSQSPRYKVTKRGQDVTLRCDPISSHATLYWYQQALGQGPEFLTYFNYEAQPDKSGLPSDRFSAERPEGSISTLTIQRTEQRDSAMYRCASSLHSNNSPLHFGNGTRLTVT.

This chain links TRBV5-4 with TRBJ1-1, with 7 nucleotides matching TRBD1. The ends lost 5 bases at V and 1 base at J; junction bases unmatched: 8. The CDR3 covers 15 residues. Germline V gene lookup returns CDR1 SGHNT and CDR2 YYREEE (reference sequence). CDR3 region: CASSTPGTENTEAFF. The DNA for the CDR3 is TGTGCCAGCAGTACCCCCGGGACAGAGAACACTGAAGCTTTCTTT. Variable domain in full (rest from reference TRBV5-4 and TRBJ1-1): ETGVTQSPTHLIKTRGQQVTLRCSSQSGHNTVSWYQQALGQGPQFIFQYYREEENGRGNFPPRFSGLQFPNYSSELNVNALELDDSALYLCASSTPGTENTEAFFGQGTRLTVV.

The chain links TRBV2 to TRBJ2-1; tentative D call: TRBD2 (6 bases). The CDR3 runs 14 residues. Germline V CDR1 and CDR2: SNHLY, FYNNEI. V dropped 8 bases and J dropped 0 bases, with 11 bases sitting between them. CDR3 in amino acids: CASWEASSYNEQFF. The CDR3 DNA reads as TGTGCCAGCTGGGAGGCTAGCTCCTACAATGAGCAGTTCTTC.

J is TRBJ1-6 and V is TRBV19; D call uncertain. V was pared by 4 bases and J by 3 bases, with 25 bases between. Germline lookup yields CDR1 LNHDA and CDR2 SQIVND (reference sequence). This CDR3 is built from 20 residues. The CDR3 here is CASSTGIIVGTRDYNSPLHF. The CDR3 region has the DNA TGTGCCAGTAGTACTGGAATAATCGTGGGAACACGGGACTATAATTCACCCCTCCACTTT.

This clone was found a few times. The rearrangement joins TRBV19 to TRBJ1-5; D gene uncertain. Germline V gene lookup returns CDR1 LNHDA and CDR2 SQIVND (reference sequence). The V end lost 9 bases, the J end lost 4 bases, and 13 bases lay between the germline ends. CDR3 size: 13 residues. The CDR3 nucleotides are TGTGCCAGAAAAAGTAGGCGGAATCAGCCCCAGCATTTT. Protein product: CARKSRRNQPQHF.

This clone occurred a few times. This chain connects TRBV5-4 to TRBJ2-7, with 7 bases that match TRBD1. Germline lookup yields CDR1 SGHNT and CDR2 YYREEE (reference sequence). The CDR3 covers 13 residues. Trimming took 4 bases from V and 6 from J; bases not matched to a gene: 7. The CDR3 DNA reads TGTGCCAGCAGCCCTCTGGCAGGGGGCGAGCAGTACGTC. The encoded protein is CASSPLAGGEQYV.

The chain joins TRBV10-3 to TRBJ2-2; 7 bases fit TRBD2. This CDR3 region has 15 residues. The germline gives CDR1 ENHRY, CDR2 SYGVKD. V was clipped by 7 bases and J by 2 bases; unmatched bases: 7. As DNA, the CDR3 is TGTGCCATCAACGTAGCGGGCTCCAACACCGGGGAGCTGTTTTTT. Its protein is CAINVAGSNTGELFF.